This entry lists 12 T cell receptor beta chains sequenced from one sample in a study of a mutant IDH1 vaccine in newly diagnosed glioma. Time point: week 11, during vaccination. All doses held 300 ug of mutant IDH1 20-mer peptide, with topical imiquimod. Clones were sequenced by immunoSEQ multiplex PCR, and TCRdb holds only the in-frame ones, with some missing. In the table there are 25,000 to 40,000 clones, around 80% of which are singletons. These receptors' antigens are unknown. The material was PBMCs, obtained from a glioma patient whose treatment included an IDH1 peptide vaccine. These receptors originate from a man aged 30 to 39 with glioma.

The chain employs TRBV27 and TRBJ2-7, with D perhaps matching TRBD2 (5 bases). Germline CDR1 and CDR2: MNHEY and SMNVEV (reference sequence). With 5 bases removed from V and 1 base from J, the gap between germline ends came to 12 bases. The CDR3 has 14 residues. CDR3 in amino acids: CASSLRGPSYEQYF. The CDR3 nucleotides are TGTGCCAGCAGTCTACGAGGGCCTTCCTACGAGCAGTACTTC.

The J gene is TRBJ2-5, the V gene TRBV6-5; D not certain. Trimming took 2 bases from V and 5 from J, leaving 9 bases between them. CDR1 and CDR2 (germline): MNHEY, SVGAGI. This CDR3 is 13 amino acids long. CDR3 nucleotide sequence: TGTGCCAGCAGTTACAGAGACGAGGAGACCCAGTACTTC. It codes for CASSYRDEETQYF.

This clone was counted a few times. J is TRBJ1-1 and V is TRBV30; maybe TRBD1 (5 bases). V was shortened by 2 bases and J by 1 base, with 14 bases between the two germline ends. Germline-derived CDR1 and CDR2 are GTSNPN and SVGIG (reference sequence). CDR3 length: 15 amino acids. CDR3 DNA: TGTGCCTGGAGTAGACGTCCAGGGTCGAACACTGAAGCTTTCTTT. Protein product: CAWSRRPGSNTEAFF.

This clone was recorded a few times. V and J are TRBV19 and TRBJ1-2, with TRBD1 matching over 8 bases. The V gene's germline CDR1 is LNHDA and CDR2 SQIVND (reference sequence). Trimming took 5 bases from V and 6 from J; bases not matched to a gene: 11. The CDR3 contains 15 residues. Here the CDR3 reads CASSGMTGASDGYTF. The CDR3 nucleotides read TGTGCCAGTAGTGGGATGACAGGGGCGTCCGATGGCTACACCTTC. Looking up the rest from reference TRBV19 and TRBJ1-2 gives the full variable domain: DGGITQSPKYLFRKEGQNVTLSCEQNLNHDAMYWYRQDPGQGLRLIYYSQIVNDFQKGDIAEGYSVSREKKESFPLTVTSAQKNPTAFYLCASSGMTGASDGYTFGSGTRLTVV.

The genes are TRBV19 and TRBJ1-5, with 7 bases matching TRBD1. The J segment lost 3 bases and the V segment lost 4 bases, leaving 6 bases of the junction unmatched. From germline, CDR1 is LNHDA and CDR2 SQIVND (reference sequence). CDR3 length: 15 amino acids. For the CDR3, the DNA is TGTGCCAGTAGTAGAAGGGACAGAGACAATCAGCCCCAGCATTTT. It is translated as CASSRRDRDNQPQHF.

This rearrangement joins TRBV13 to TRBJ1-1, with D hard to call. This CDR3 spans 13 amino acids. With 4 bases removed from V and 0 bases from J, the gap between germline ends came to 6 bases. The germline V gene has CDR1 PRHDT and CDR2 FYEKMQ (reference sequence). CDR3 nucleotide sequence: TGTGCCAGCAGCTGGGGTCTGAACACTGAAGCTTTCTTT. Translation gives CASSWGLNTEAFF.

The chain joins TRBV5-1 to TRBJ1-6; a weak D match, TRBD1 (5 bases). V dropped 0 bases and J dropped 9 bases, with 7 bases sitting between them. Germline CDR1 SGHRS, CDR2 YFSETQ. The CDR3 loop spans 13 amino acids. CDR3 DNA: TGCGCCAGCAGCTTGGGGGGGGTTTCACCCCTCCACTTT. Translated, it gives CASSLGGVSPLHF.

The chain uses TRBV5-1 and TRBJ2-7; TRBD1 aligns across 7 bases. Germline CDR1 is SGHRS and CDR2 is YFSETQ. The CDR3 covers 12 residues. Trimming removed 3 bases from V and 5 bases from J; junction bases left unmatched: 2. This chain's CDR3 is CASSSTGNEQYF. The CDR3 nucleotides read TGCGCCAGCAGCTCGACAGGGAACGAGCAGTACTTC.

The chain uses TRBV29-1 and TRBJ1-1; D is undetermined. Trimming stripped 6 bases from V and 1 base from J, with 12 bases between. Germline V lookup: CDR1 SQVTM, CDR2 ANQGSEA. The CDR3 is 13 residues long. The CDR3 nucleotides are TGCAGCGTGCAACAAGACGAGAACACTGAAGCTTTCTTT. Its translation is CSVQQDENTEAFF.

V and J are TRBV19 and TRBJ2-1, with TRBD1 matching 10 bases. Germline values: CDR1 LNHDA, CDR2 SQIVND (reference sequence). Germline trimming cut 3 bases from V and 1 base from J; bases unmatched to any gene: 12. The CDR3 has 19 amino acids. CDR3 loop: CASSIVGQGRLGSYNEQFF. CDR3 nucleotide sequence: TGTGCCAGTAGTATCGTGGGACAGGGGCGCCTGGGGTCCTACAATGAGCAGTTCTTC. Supplemented by reference TRBV19 and TRBJ2-1, the full variable domain reads DGGITQSPKYLFRKEGQNVTLSCEQNLNHDAMYWYRQDPGQGLRLIYYSQIVNDFQKGDIAEGYSVSREKKESFPLTVTSAQKNPTAFYLCASSIVGQGRLGSYNEQFFGPGTRLTVL.

This chain joins TRBV5-1 and TRBJ2-5; D call uncertain. V lost 1 base and J lost 5, with 6 bases in between. CDR1 and CDR2 from the germline V gene are SGHRS and YFSETQ. This CDR3 region has 12 residues. The CDR3 bases are TGCGCCAGCAGCTTGAAGACGGAGACCCAGTACTTC. Translated: CASSLKTETQYF.

There are a few counts of this clone. The chain uses TRBV6-5 and TRBJ1-6; possibly TRBD1 for D (5 bases). From germline, CDR1 is MNHEY and CDR2 SVGAGI. Trimming cost V 7 bases and J 7 bases, with 14 bases left between them. This CDR3 has 14 amino acids. The CDR3 reads CASKEGSSNSPLHF. In DNA, the CDR3 is TGTGCCAGCAAGGAGGGGTCCTCGAATTCACCCCTCCACTTT.